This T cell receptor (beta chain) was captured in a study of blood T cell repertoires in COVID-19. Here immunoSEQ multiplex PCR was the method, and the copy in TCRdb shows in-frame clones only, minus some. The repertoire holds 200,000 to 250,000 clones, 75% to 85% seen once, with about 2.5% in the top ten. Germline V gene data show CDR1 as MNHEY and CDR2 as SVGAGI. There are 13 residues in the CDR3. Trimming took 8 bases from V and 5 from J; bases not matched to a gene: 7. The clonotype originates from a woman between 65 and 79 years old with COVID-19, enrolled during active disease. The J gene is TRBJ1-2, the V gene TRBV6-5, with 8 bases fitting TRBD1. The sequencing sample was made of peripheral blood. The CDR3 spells CASAIQGDYGYTF. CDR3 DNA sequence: TGTGCCAGCGCGATACAGGGGGATTATGGCTACACCTTC.